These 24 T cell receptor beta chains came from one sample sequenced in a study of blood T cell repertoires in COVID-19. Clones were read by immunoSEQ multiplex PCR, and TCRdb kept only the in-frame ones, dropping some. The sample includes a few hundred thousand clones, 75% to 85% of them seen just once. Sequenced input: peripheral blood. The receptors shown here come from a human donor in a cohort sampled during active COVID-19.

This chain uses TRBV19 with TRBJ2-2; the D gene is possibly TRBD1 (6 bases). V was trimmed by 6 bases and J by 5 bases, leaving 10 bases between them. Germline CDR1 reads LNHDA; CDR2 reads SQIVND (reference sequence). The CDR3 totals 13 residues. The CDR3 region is CASRPRGTGELFF. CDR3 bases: TGTGCCAGTAGGCCCAGGGGTACCGGGGAGCTGTTTTTT.

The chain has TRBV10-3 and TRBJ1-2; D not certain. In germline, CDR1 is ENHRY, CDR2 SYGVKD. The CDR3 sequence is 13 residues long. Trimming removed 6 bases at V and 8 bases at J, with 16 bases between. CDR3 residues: CAIREGPPGGYTF. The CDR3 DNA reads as TGTGCCATCAGGGAAGGACCCCCGGGGGGCTACACCTTC.

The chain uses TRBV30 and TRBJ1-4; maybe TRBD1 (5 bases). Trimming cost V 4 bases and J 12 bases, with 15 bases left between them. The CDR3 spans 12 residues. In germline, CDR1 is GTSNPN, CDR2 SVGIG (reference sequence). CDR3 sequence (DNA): TGTGCCTGGAAAGGGGCTGATCTGGAACTGTTTTTT. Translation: CAWKGADLELFF.

CDR3 sequence (DNA): TGTGCCACCAGCAGAGATTATGTTCGTTCCAATCAGCCCCAGCATTTT. Translating it yields CATSRDYVRSNQPQHF. V and J are TRBV15 and TRBJ1-5; D ambiguous. CDR3 size: 16 residues. Between the trimmed V and J ends, which lost 0 bases and 3 bases, there was a span of 12 bases. CDR1 is LNHNV and CDR2 is YYDKDF in the germline V gene (reference sequence). Supplemented by reference TRBV15 and TRBJ1-5, the full variable domain reads DAMVIQNPRYQVTQFGKPVTLSCSQTLNHNVMYWYQQKSSQAPKLLFHYYDKDFNNEADTPDNFQSRRPNTSFCFLDIRSPGLGDTAMYLCATSRDYVRSNQPQHFGDGTRLSIL.

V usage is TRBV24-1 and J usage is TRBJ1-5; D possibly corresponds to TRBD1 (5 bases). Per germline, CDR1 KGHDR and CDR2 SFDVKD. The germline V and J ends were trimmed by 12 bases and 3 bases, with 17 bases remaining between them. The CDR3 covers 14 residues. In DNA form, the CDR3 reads TGTGCCGCTTCAGGGCTTGGGGCCAATCAGCCCCAGCATTTT. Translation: CAASGLGANQPQHF.

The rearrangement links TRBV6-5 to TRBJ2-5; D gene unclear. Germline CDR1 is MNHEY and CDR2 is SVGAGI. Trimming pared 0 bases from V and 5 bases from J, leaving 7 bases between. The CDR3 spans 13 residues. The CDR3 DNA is TGTGCCAGCAGTTACTCGACACGGGAGACCCAGTACTTC. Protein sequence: CASSYSTRETQYF.

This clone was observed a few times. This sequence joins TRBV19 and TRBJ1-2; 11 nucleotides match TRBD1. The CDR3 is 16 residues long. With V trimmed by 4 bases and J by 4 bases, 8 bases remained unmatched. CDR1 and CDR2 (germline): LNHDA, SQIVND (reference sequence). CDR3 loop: CASSTWTGGFLYGYTF. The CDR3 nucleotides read TGTGCCAGTAGTACCTGGACAGGGGGCTTCCTCTATGGCTACACCTTC.

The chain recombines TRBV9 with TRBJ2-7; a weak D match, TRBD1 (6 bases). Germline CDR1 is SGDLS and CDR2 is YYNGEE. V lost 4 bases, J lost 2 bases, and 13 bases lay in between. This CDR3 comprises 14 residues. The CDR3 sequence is CASSPGQTPYEQYF. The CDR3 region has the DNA TGTGCCAGCAGCCCAGGACAGACACCCTACGAGCAGTACTTC.

CDR3 in DNA: TGTGCCAGCTCACTCGGACAGATTAGTGGCTACACCTTC. Protein sequence: CASSLGQISGYTF. This chain connects TRBV18 to TRBJ1-2; possible D gene TRBD1, 6 bases. Germline-derived CDR1 and CDR2 are KGHSH and LQKENI. This CDR3 spans 13 amino acids. The V end was cut by 4 bases, the J end by 7 bases, with 13 bases between. Full variable domain (outside the CDR3, taken from reference TRBV18 and TRBJ1-2): NAGVMQNPRHLVRRRGQEARLRCSPMKGHSHVYWYRQLPEEGLKFMVYLQKENIIDESGMPKERFSAEFPKEGPSILRIQQVVRGDSAAYFCASSLGQISGYTFGSGTRLTVV.

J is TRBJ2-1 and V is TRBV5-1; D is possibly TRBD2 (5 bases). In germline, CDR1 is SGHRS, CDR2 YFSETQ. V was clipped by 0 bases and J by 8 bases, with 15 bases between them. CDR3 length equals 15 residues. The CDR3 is CASSLDGRGRDEQFF. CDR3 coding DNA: TGCGCCAGCAGCTTGGACGGACGAGGGCGGGATGAGCAGTTCTTC.

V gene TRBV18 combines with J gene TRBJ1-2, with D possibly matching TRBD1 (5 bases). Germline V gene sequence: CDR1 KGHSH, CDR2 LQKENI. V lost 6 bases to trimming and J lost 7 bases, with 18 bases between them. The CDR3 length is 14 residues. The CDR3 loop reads CASSTSQGSRGYTF. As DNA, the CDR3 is TGTGCCAGCTCGACGTCCCAGGGTTCACGTGGCTACACCTTC.

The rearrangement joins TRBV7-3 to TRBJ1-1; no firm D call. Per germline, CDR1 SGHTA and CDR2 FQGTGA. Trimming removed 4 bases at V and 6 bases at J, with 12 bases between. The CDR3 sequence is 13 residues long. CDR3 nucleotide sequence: TGTGCCAGCAGCTCACACCTCTTTGCTGAAGCTTTCTTT. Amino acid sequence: CASSSHLFAEAFF.

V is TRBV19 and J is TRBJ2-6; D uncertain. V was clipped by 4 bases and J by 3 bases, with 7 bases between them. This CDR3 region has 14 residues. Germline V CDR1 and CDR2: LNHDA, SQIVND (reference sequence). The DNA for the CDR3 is TGTGCCAGTAGTACAAAAATTGGGGCCAACGTCCTGACTTTC. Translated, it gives CASSTKIGANVLTF.

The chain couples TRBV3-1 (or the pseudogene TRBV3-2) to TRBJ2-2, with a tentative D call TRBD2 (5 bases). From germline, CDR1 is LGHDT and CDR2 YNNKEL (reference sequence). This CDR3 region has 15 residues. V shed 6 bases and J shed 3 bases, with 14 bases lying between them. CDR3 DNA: TGTGCCAGCAGACGATTCAGAGGGCACACCGGGGAGCTGTTTTTT. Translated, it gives CASRRFRGHTGELFF.

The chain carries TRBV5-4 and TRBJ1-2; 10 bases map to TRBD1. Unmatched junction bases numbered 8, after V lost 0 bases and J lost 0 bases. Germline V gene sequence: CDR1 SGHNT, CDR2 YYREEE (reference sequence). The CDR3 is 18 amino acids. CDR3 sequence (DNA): TGTGCCAGCAGCTTGGTCGGGACAGGGGCCTCTTCTAACTATGGCTACACCTTC. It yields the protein CASSLVGTGASSNYGYTF.

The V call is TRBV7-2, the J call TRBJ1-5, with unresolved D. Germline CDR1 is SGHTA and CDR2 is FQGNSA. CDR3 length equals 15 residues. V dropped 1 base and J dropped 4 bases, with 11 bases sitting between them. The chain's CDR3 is CASSLGRRLNQPQHF. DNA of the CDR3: TGTGCCAGCAGCTTAGGTCGGAGATTAAATCAGCCCCAGCATTTT.

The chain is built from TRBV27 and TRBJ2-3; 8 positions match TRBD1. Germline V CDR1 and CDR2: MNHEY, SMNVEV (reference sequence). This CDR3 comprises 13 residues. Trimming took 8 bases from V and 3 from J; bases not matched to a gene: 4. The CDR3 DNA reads TGTGCCAGCGGGACAGGCAGAACAGATACGCAGTATTTT. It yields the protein CASGTGRTDTQYF.

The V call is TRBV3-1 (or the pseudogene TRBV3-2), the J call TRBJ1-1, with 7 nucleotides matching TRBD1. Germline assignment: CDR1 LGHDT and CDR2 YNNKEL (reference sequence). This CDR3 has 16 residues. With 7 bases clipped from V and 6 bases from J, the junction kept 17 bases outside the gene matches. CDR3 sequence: CASTPQEDRGGAEAFF. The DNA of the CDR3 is TGTGCCAGCACCCCTCAAGAAGATAGAGGGGGCGCTGAAGCTTTCTTT.

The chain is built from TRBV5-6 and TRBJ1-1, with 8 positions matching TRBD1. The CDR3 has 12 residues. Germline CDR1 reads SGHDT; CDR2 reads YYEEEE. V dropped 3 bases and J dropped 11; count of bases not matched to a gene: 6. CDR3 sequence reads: CASSWTGLFAFF. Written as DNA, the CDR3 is TGTGCCAGCAGCTGGACAGGGCTCTTTGCTTTCTTT.

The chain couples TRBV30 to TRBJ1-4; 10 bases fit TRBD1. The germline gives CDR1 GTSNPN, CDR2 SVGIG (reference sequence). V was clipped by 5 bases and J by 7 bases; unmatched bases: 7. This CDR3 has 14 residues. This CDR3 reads CAWAEDRGFEKLFF. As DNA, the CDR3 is TGTGCCTGGGCCGAGGACAGGGGGTTTGAAAAACTGTTTTTT. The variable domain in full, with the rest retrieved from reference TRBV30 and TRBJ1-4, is SQTIHQWPATLVQPVGSPLSLECTVEGTSNPNLYWYRQAAGRGLQLLFYSVGIGQISSEVPQNLSASRPQDRQFILSSKKLLLSDSGFYLCAWAEDRGFEKLFFGSGTQLSVL.

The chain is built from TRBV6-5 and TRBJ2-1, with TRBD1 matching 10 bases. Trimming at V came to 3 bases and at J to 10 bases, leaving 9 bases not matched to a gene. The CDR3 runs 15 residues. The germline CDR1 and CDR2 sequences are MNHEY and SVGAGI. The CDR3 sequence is CASSYGTGVSWEQFF. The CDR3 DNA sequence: TGTGCCAGCAGTTATGGGACAGGGGTTTCGTGGGAGCAGTTCTTC.

CDR3 nucleotide sequence: TGTGCCAGTATACGACAGGTTGGTGAAAAACTGTTTTTT. Translated, it gives CASIRQVGEKLFF. The chain couples TRBV19 to TRBJ1-4; possible D gene TRBD1, 6 bases. The CDR3 totals 13 residues. The V gene's germline CDR1 is LNHDA and CDR2 SQIVND (reference sequence). With 7 bases removed from V and 7 bases from J, the gap between germline ends came to 13 bases. Together with reference TRBV19 and TRBJ1-4, the CDR3 gives the full variable domain: DGGITQSPKYLFRKEGQNVTLSCEQNLNHDAMYWYRQDPGQGLRLIYYSQIVNDFQKGDIAEGYSVSREKKESFPLTVTSAQKNPTAFYLCASIRQVGEKLFFGSGTQLSVL.

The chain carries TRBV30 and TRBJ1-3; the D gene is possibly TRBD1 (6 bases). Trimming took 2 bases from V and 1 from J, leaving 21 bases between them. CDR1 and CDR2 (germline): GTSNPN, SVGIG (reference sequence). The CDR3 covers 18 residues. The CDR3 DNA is TGTGCCTGGAGTCCTAACCTCCGGGACACCAAGTCTGGAAACACCATATATTTT. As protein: CAWSPNLRDTKSGNTIYF.

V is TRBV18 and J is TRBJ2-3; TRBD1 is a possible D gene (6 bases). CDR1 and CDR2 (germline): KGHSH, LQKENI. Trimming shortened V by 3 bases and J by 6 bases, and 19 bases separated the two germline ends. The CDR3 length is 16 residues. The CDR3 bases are TGTGCCAGCTCACCCCTACAGGGTGGGCTCGAGGATACGCAGTATTTT. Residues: CASSPLQGGLEDTQYF. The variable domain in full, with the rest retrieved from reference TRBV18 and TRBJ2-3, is NAGVMQNPRHLVRRRGQEARLRCSPMKGHSHVYWYRQLPEEGLKFMVYLQKENIIDESGMPKERFSAEFPKEGPSILRIQQVVRGDSAAYFCASSPLQGGLEDTQYFGPGTRLTVL.